The 27 T cell receptor beta chains below come from one sample, sequenced in a study of shared clonotypes between healthy human individuals. Sequenced by immunoSEQ multiplex PCR; TCRdb stores in-frame clones only, minus some. This table holds around 1.6 million clones, about 98% found once. Material for sequencing was naive CD4+ T cells sorted from blood. Subset given: CD45RA+ positively selected. The receptors were gathered from a man aged 25 to 40 in good health.

This chain links TRBV7-8 with TRBJ2-7, with D tentatively TRBD1 (6 bases). This CDR3 comprises 16 residues. V was pared by 0 bases and J by 2 bases, with 14 bases between. Per the germline V gene, CDR1 is SGHVS and CDR2 is FQNEAQ. Written as DNA, the CDR3 is TGTGCCAGCAGCTTAGCGATCTCCAGGGGACCCTACGAGCAGTACTTC. This codes for CASSLAISRGPYEQYF.

A few counts support this clone. V usage is TRBV9 and J usage is TRBJ2-3; D ambiguous. V was shortened by 5 bases and J by 6 bases, with 19 bases between the two germline ends. The CDR3 totals 15 residues. Looked up from germline, CDR1 is SGDLS and CDR2 is YYNGEE. CDR3 region: CASSGTPVEGDTQYF. The CDR3 DNA follows: TGTGCCAGCAGTGGAACCCCCGTCGAAGGCGATACGCAGTATTTT.

The chain employs TRBV10-1 and TRBJ2-1; 11 bases agree with TRBD1. After removal of 5 bases from V and 9 bases from J, the junction contained 3 bases not matched to a gene. The CDR3 has 13 residues. Germline loops: CDR1 WNHNN, CDR2 SYGVQD (reference sequence). CDR3 bases: TGCGCCAGCAGTCGGACAGGGGGCAGTGAGCAGTTCTTC. Its translation is CASSRTGGSEQFF.

V is TRBV4-1 and J is TRBJ2-4, with 8 bases matching TRBD2. V lost 5 bases to trimming and J lost 6 bases; unmatched junction nucleotides: 6. CDR3 size: 14 residues. The V gene's germline CDR1 is MGHRA and CDR2 YSYEKL. CDR3 amino acids: CASSATGLGNIQYF. CDR3 bases: TGCGCCAGCAGCGCCACGGGACTAGGAAACATTCAGTACTTC.

This chain connects TRBV5-1 to TRBJ2-2, with D perhaps matching TRBD1 (5 bases). Germline lookup yields CDR1 SGHRS and CDR2 YFSETQ. V lost 7 bases and J lost 6, with 10 bases in between. This CDR3 region has 12 residues. The CDR3 DNA follows: TGCGCCAGCGGGGCGCCGCCCGGGGAGCTGTTTTTT. Protein sequence: CASGAPPGELFF.

The chain links TRBV18 to TRBJ1-3; 9 bases match TRBD1. The germline V gene has CDR1 KGHSH and CDR2 LQKENI. J was trimmed by 2 bases and V by 2 bases; bases with no gene match: 4. This CDR3 has 16 residues. CDR3 protein: CASSPSRTGAGNTIYF. The CDR3 DNA sequence: TGTGCCAGCTCACCATCTCGGACAGGGGCTGGAAACACCATATATTTT.

The rearrangement joins TRBV29-1 to TRBJ2-5; weak D call: TRBD1 (5 bases). With 7 bases removed from V and 4 bases from J, the gap between germline ends came to 10 bases. The CDR3 spans 11 residues. Germline values: CDR1 SQVTM, CDR2 ANQGSEA. The CDR3 nucleotides are TGCAGCGCCACCAGGGCAGAGACCCAGTACTTC. Residues: CSATRAETQYF. The entire variable domain, with the rest obtained from reference TRBV29-1 and TRBJ2-5, is as follows: SAVISQKPSRDICQRGTSLTIQCQVDSQVTMMFWYRQQPGQSLTLIATANQGSEATYESGFVIDKFPISRPNLTFSTLTVSNMSPEDSSIYLCSATRAETQYFGPGTRLLVL.

The J gene is TRBJ2-7, the V gene TRBV5-4; tentatively, D is TRBD2 (5 bases). CDR1 SGHNT and CDR2 YYREEE come from the germline V gene (reference sequence). The CDR3 contains 17 residues. V gave up 2 bases and J gave up 8 bases, with 26 bases separating them. The DNA for the CDR3 is TGTGCCAGCAGCTTCGCCCCGGACGGTAGTCCCCAGCGGCAGCAGTACTTC. Its protein is CASSFAPDGSPQRQQYF.

This rearrangement joins TRBV19 to TRBJ2-3, with TRBD2 matching 8 bases. The CDR3 is 15 residues long. V lost 3 bases, J lost 4 bases, and 6 bases stayed unmatched. The germline V gene encodes CDR1 LNHDA and CDR2 SQIVND (reference sequence). The CDR3 here is CASSIYGRGADTQYF. The CDR3 coding sequence is TGTGCCAGTAGTATCTACGGGAGGGGGGCAGATACGCAGTATTTT.

The rearrangement uses TRBV6-6 and TRBJ2-7, with 9 bases identical to TRBD2. Germline loops: CDR1 MNHNY, CDR2 SVGAGI (reference sequence). The V segment lost 4 bases and the J segment 2 bases; nucleotides outside the gene matches: 9. This CDR3 has 16 residues. CDR3 protein: CASSSYSSGKAYEQYF. For the CDR3, the DNA is TGTGCCAGCAGTTCATATTCTAGCGGGAAGGCCTACGAGCAGTACTTC.

The CDR3 DNA reads as TGTGCCACCAGCCAGGACAGGGGCCCCTACGAGCAGTACTTC. This translates into CATSQDRGPYEQYF. The rearrangement links TRBV15 to TRBJ2-7; 9 bases match TRBD1. CDR1 and CDR2 from the germline V gene are LNHNV and YYDKDF (reference sequence). This CDR3 has 14 residues. V gave up 5 bases and J gave up 2 bases; unmatched junction bases: 4.

In regard to this clone: Other nucleotide sequences from this sample produce the same CDR3. This chain uses TRBV11-2 with TRBJ2-7; TRBD2 matches 8 bases. This CDR3 has 14 amino acids. Germline trimming cut 3 bases from V and 2 bases from J; bases unmatched to any gene: 3. The V gene's germline CDR1 is SGHAT and CDR2 FQNNGV. This CDR3 is CASSLASGPYEQYF. The CDR3 DNA follows: TGTGCCAGCAGCTTGGCTAGCGGGCCCTACGAGCAGTACTTC.

The rearrangement links TRBV7-9 to TRBJ1-1; D not certain. Germline CDR1 and CDR2: SEHNR and FQNEAQ (reference sequence). This CDR3 has 13 residues. V was trimmed by 1 base and J by 0 bases, leaving 3 bases between them. CDR3 residues: CASSLELNTEAFF. The CDR3 DNA follows: TGTGCCAGCAGCTTAGAACTGAACACTGAAGCTTTCTTT.

The CDR3 protein is CASSPELFRGRYGYTF. The CDR3 DNA follows: TGTGCCAGCAGCCCGGAGTTATTCAGGGGGAGGTATGGCTACACCTTC. V gene TRBV5-4 combines with J gene TRBJ1-2; 7 positions agree with TRBD1. This CDR3 comprises 16 residues. The ends lost 4 bases at V and 5 bases at J; junction bases unmatched: 14. Germline assignment: CDR1 SGHNT and CDR2 YYREEE (reference sequence).

The chain recombines TRBV10-3 with TRBJ2-7; 7 nucleotides match TRBD1. The junction had 6 bases not matched to a gene; V was cut back by 5 bases and J by 5 bases. The CDR3 runs 13 residues. Germline loops: CDR1 ENHRY, CDR2 SYGVKD. The CDR3 DNA sequence: TGTGCCATCAGTTATACCGGGACAGACGAGCAGTACTTC. Encoded protein: CAISYTGTDEQYF.

This sequence joins TRBV7-2 and TRBJ2-7, with TRBD1 matching 11 bases. V shed 4 bases and J 9 bases; nucleotides not matched to a gene: 11. The CDR3 loop spans 15 amino acids. Germline lookup yields CDR1 SGHTA and CDR2 FQGNSA. CDR3 sequence: CASSSPGQGARVQYF. CDR3 DNA: TGTGCCAGCAGCTCTCCAGGACAGGGGGCTAGGGTGCAGTACTTC.

V and J are TRBV5-1 and TRBJ2-1, with 10 bases lining up with TRBD2. CDR3 size: 17 residues. In germline, CDR1 is SGHRS, CDR2 YFSETQ. The V segment lost 2 bases and the J segment 4 bases; nucleotides outside the gene matches: 9. This CDR3 reads CASSLIGLAGEYNEQFF. CDR3 bases: TGCGCCAGCAGCTTAATTGGGCTAGCGGGGGAATACAATGAGCAGTTCTTC. The full variable domain, with the rest looked up from reference TRBV5-1 and TRBJ2-1, is KAGVTQTPRYLIKTRGQQVTLSCSPISGHRSVSWYQQTPGQGLQFLFEYFSETQRNKGNFPGRFSGRQFSNSRSEMNVSTLELGDSALYLCASSLIGLAGEYNEQFFGPGTRLTVL.

J is TRBJ2-7 and V is TRBV4-3; TRBD1 agrees at 7 bases. V was pared by 4 bases and J by 2 bases, with 8 bases of the junction left unmatched. This CDR3 has 15 residues. Per the germline V gene, CDR1 is LGHNA and CDR2 is YSLEER. The DNA for the CDR3 is TGCGCCAGCAGCCTAGACAGGGCTATACCCTACGAGCAGTACTTC. Encoded protein: CASSLDRAIPYEQYF.

The chain recombines TRBV28 with TRBJ1-5; D unclear. The germline gives CDR1 MDHEN, CDR2 SYDVKM. CDR3 length: 15 amino acids. V lost 3 bases, J lost 0 bases, and 9 bases lay in between. The CDR3 DNA follows: TGTGCCAGCAGTTTCGGGCAGATTAGCAATCAGCCCCAGCATTTT. Translation: CASSFGQISNQPQHF. Variable domain in full (rest from reference TRBV28 and TRBJ1-5): DVKVTQSSRYLVKRTGEKVFLECVQDMDHENMFWYRQDPGLGLRLIYFSYDVKMKEKGDIPEGYSVSREKKERFSLILESASTNQTSMYLCASSFGQISNQPQHFGDGTRLSIL.

This CDR3 reads CASSLGSMDEQYF. In nucleotides, the CDR3 is TGTGCCAGCAGCTTGGGCAGTATGGACGAGCAGTACTTC. This chain uses TRBV5-4 with TRBJ2-7; D gene ambiguous. V shed 0 bases and J shed 5 bases, with 9 bases lying between them. Germline V gene lookup returns CDR1 SGHNT and CDR2 YYREEE (reference sequence). The CDR3 loop spans 13 amino acids. The whole variable domain, filled in from reference TRBV5-4 and TRBJ2-7, reads ETGVTQSPTHLIKTRGQQVTLRCSSQSGHNTVSWYQQALGQGPQFIFQYYREEENGRGNFPPRFSGLQFPNYSSELNVNALELDDSALYLCASSLGSMDEQYFGPGTRLTVT.

This sequence joins TRBV18 and TRBJ1-2; 8 bases are shared with TRBD1. Germline V gene data show CDR1 as KGHSH and CDR2 as LQKENI. The V segment lost 4 bases and the J segment 7 bases; nucleotides outside the gene matches: 5. The CDR3 is 13 amino acids. CDR3 DNA: TGTGCCAGCTCACTTGGACAGGGAAGTGGCTACACCTTC. This codes for CASSLGQGSGYTF.

The chain carries TRBV9 and TRBJ2-5; D may be TRBD2 (5 bases). Germline V gene data show CDR1 as SGDLS and CDR2 as YYNGEE. Trimming took off 3 bases at V and 8 bases at J, with 14 bases between the two ends. The CDR3 totals 13 residues. The CDR3 DNA follows: TGTGCCAGCAGCGCGGGATCCGGGAACACCCAGTACTTC. Its protein product is CASSAGSGNTQYF.

Concerning this clone: Other DNA sequences in this sample translate to the same CDR3. The chain has TRBV28 and TRBJ2-7, with TRBD2 as a possible D gene (7 bases). The V end lost 2 bases, the J end lost 5 bases, and 10 bases lay between the germline ends. The CDR3 runs 13 residues. The germline CDR1 and CDR2 sequences are MDHEN and SYDVKM. The chain's CDR3 is CASSLIGGDEQYF. The CDR3 DNA sequence: TGTGCCAGCAGTTTAATAGGGGGGGACGAGCAGTACTTC.

The gene calls are TRBV9 and TRBJ2-1; 10 nucleotides align to TRBD1. The V gene's germline CDR1 is SGDLS and CDR2 YYNGEE. This CDR3 has 15 residues. V shed 4 bases and J 4 bases; nucleotides not matched to a gene: 5. CDR3 amino acids: CASSSQGQGYNEQFF. CDR3 DNA: TGTGCCAGCAGCTCTCAGGGACAGGGGTACAATGAGCAGTTCTTC.

This chain uses TRBV18 with TRBJ2-4; 8 positions match TRBD2. Germline assignment: CDR1 KGHSH and CDR2 LQKENI. This CDR3 is built from 15 residues. The ends lost 5 bases at V and 5 bases at J; junction bases unmatched: 8. The chain's CDR3 is CASSSAAGAENIQYF. CDR3 bases: TGTGCCAGCTCATCAGCAGCGGGGGCGGAAAACATTCAGTACTTC.

This chain uses TRBV7-2 with TRBJ1-3, with 10 bases aligning to TRBD1. V was clipped by 5 bases and J by 3 bases; unmatched bases: 7. The CDR3 extends over 16 amino acids. The germline CDR1 and CDR2 sequences are SGHTA and FQGNSA. CDR3 in amino acids: CASSPQTGGFGNTIYF. DNA for the CDR3: TGTGCCAGCAGCCCGCAGACAGGGGGCTTTGGAAACACCATATATTTT.

The chain uses TRBV5-1 and TRBJ2-7; D perhaps matches TRBD1 (5 bases). This CDR3 contains 14 residues. V was clipped by 2 bases and J by 0 bases, with 9 bases between them. Germline CDR1 reads SGHRS; CDR2 reads YFSETQ. The CDR3, as DNA: TGCGCCAGCAGCTTACAGGAGATCTCCTACGAGCAGTACTTC. It is translated as CASSLQEISYEQYF.